This T cell receptor beta chain is from a study of response to subunit inactivated influenza vaccine. Notes on the study in general: That few new T cells are recruited by each seasonal influenza vaccination was the authors' suggestion.

This clonotype showed up many times. Its antigen is not identified. TCRdb used MiXCR to reprocess the RT-PCR reads, holding one entry per CDR3 protein. The sample records over 150,000 distinct CDR3 sequences, approximately 9.2% being singletons. Germline V gene data show CDR1 as SGHRS and CDR2 as YFSETQ. V dropped 4 bases and J dropped 0 bases, with 11 bases sitting between them. This CDR3 comprises 16 residues. This chain joins TRBV5-1 and TRBJ2-6; D remains unclear. The sequence was collected from a man aged 45-60 years who received an inactivated influenza vaccine. The material sequenced was non-naive T cells sorted from PBMCs, taken on the day of vaccination. CDR3 sequence: CASSLAVNSGANVLTF. CDR3 in DNA: TGCGCCAGCAGCCTGGCGGTTAACTCTGGGGCCAACGTCCTGACTTTC.